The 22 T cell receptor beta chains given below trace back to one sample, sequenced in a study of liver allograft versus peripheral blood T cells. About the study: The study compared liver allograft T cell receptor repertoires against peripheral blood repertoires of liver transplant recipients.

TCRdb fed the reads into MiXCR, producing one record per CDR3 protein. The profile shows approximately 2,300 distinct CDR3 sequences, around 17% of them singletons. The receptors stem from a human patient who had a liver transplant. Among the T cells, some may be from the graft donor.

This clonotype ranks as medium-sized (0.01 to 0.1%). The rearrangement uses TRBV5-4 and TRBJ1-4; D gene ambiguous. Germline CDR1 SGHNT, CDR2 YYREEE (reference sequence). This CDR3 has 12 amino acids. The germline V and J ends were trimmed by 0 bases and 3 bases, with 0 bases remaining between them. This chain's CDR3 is CASSLANEKLFF. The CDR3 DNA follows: TGTGCCAGCAGCTTGGCTAATGAAAAACTGTTTTTT.

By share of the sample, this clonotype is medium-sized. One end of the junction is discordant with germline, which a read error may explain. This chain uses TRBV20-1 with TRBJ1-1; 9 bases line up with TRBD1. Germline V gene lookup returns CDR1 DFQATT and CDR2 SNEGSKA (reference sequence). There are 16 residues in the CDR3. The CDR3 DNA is TGCAGTGCCCCCCCCTCGCCGGGACAGGGATACACTGAAACTTTCTTT. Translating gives CSAPPSPGQGYTETFF.

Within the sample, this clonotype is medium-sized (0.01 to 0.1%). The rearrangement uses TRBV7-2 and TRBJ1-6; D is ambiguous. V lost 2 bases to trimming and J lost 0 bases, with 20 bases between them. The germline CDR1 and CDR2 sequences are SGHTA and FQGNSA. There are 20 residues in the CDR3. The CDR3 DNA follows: TGTGCCAGCAGCTTAAACGGAATACGACGAACGAGCTCCTATAATTCACCCCTCCACTTT. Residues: CASSLNGIRRTSSYNSPLHF.

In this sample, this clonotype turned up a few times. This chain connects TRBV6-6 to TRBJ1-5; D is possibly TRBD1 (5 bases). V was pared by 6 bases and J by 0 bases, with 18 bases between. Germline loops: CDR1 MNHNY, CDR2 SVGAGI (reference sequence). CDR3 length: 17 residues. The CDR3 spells CASSLLPATDSNQPQHF. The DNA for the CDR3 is TGTGCCAGCAGCCTCCTCCCGGCGACAGATAGCAATCAGCCCCAGCATTTT.

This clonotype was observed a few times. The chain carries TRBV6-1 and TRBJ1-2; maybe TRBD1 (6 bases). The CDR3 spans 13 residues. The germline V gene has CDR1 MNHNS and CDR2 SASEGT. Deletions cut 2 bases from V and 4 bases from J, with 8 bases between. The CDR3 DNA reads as TGTGCCAGCAGTGAAACAGGGCCCTATGGCTACACCTTC. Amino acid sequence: CASSETGPYGYTF.

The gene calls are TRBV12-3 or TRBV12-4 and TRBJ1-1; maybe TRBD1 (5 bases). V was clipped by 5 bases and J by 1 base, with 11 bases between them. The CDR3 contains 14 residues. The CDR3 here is CASSPGRGNTEAFF. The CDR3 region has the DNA TGTGCCAGCAGTCCGGGACGGGGGAACACTGAAGCTTTCTTT.

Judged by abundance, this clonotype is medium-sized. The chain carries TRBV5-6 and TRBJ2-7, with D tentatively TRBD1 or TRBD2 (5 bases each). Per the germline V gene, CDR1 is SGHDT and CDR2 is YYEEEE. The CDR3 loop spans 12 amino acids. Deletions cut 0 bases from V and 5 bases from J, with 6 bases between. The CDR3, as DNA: TGTGCCAGCAGCTTGGTGGGGGACGAGCAGTACTTC. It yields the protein CASSLVGDEQYF.

This CDR3 is CASRETGSISYEQYF. The CDR3 DNA is TGTGCCAGCAGAGAGACAGGGTCCATCTCCTACGAGCAGTACTTC. V and J are TRBV12-3 or TRBV12-4 and TRBJ2-7; 7 nucleotides line up with TRBD1. There are 15 residues in the CDR3. The V gene end was trimmed by 6 bases and the J gene end by 0 bases; junction bases not matched to a gene: 8.

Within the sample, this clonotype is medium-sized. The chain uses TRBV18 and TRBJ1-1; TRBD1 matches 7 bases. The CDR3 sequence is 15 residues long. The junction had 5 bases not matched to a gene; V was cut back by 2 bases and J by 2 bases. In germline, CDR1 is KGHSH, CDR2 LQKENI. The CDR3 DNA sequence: TGTGCCAGCTCACCATGGACAGGAGTTAACACTGAAGCTTTCTTT. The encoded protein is CASSPWTGVNTEAFF.

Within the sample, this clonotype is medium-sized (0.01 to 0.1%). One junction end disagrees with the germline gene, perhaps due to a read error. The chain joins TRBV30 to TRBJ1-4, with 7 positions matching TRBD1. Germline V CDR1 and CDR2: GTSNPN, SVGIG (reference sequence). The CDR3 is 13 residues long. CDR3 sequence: CAWSSTRGGDSIF. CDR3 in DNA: TGTGCCTGGAGTTCTACTCGGGGGGGGGACAGCATTTTT.

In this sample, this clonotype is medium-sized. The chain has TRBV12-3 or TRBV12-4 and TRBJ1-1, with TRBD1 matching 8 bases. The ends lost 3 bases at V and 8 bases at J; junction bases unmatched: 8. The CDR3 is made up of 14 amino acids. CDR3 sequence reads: CASSLSGGPREAFF. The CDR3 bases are TGTGCCAGCAGTTTGTCAGGGGGCCCTCGGGAAGCTTTCTTT.

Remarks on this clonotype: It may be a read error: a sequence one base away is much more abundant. CDR3 sequence reads: CSAPDSVAEAFF. The CDR3 DNA reads TGCAGCGCCCCGGACAGTGTAGCTGAAGCTTTCTTT. The chain couples TRBV20-1 to TRBJ1-1, with a tentative D call TRBD1 (6 bases). Germline assignment: CDR1 DFQATT and CDR2 SNEGSKA (reference sequence). The CDR3 contains 12 residues.

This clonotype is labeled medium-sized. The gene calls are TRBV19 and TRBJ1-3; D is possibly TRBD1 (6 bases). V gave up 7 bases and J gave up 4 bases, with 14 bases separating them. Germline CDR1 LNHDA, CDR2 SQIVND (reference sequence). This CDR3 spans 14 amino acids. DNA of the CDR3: TGTGCCAGTACCCGGGGGGGGCCGGGAAACACCATATATTTT. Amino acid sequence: CASTRGGPGNTIYF. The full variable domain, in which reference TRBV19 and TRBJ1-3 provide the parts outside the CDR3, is DGGITQSPKYLFRKEGQNVTLSCEQNLNHDAMYWYRQDPGQGLRLIYYSQIVNDFQKGDIAEGYSVSREKKESFPLTVTSAQKNPTAFYLCASTRGGPGNTIYFGEGSWLTVV.

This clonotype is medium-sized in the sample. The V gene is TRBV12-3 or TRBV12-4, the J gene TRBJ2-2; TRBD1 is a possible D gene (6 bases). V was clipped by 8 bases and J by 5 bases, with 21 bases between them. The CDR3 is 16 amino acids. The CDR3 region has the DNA TGTGCCAGCGCGTCGGGGACACGGACCAATACCGGGGAGCTGTTTTTT. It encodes CASASGTRTNTGELFF.

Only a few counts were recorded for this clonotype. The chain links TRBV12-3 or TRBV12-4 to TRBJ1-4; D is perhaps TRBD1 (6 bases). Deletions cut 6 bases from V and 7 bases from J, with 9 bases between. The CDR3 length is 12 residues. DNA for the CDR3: TGTGCCAGCAGGCGAGGGGGTGAAAAACTGTTTTTT. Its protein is CASRRGGEKLFF.

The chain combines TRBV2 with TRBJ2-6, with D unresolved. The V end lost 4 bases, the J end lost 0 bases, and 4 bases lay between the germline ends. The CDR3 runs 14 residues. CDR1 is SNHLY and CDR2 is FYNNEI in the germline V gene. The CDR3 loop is CASSVYSGANVLTF. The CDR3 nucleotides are TGTGCCAGCAGTGTATACTCTGGGGCCAACGTCCTGACTTTC.

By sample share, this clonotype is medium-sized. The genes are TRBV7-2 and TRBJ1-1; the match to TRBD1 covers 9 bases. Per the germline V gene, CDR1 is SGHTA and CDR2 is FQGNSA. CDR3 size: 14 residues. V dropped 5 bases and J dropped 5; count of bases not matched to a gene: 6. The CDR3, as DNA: TGTGCCAGCAGCCTTACAGGGGGCGCGACTGAAGCTTTCTTT. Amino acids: CASSLTGGATEAFF. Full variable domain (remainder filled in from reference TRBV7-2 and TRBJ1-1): GAGVSQSPSNKVTEKGKDVELRCDPISGHTALYWYRQSLGQGLEFLIYFQGNSAPDKSGLPSDRFSAERTGGSVSTLTIQRTQQEDSAVYLCASSLTGGATEAFFGQGTRLTVV.

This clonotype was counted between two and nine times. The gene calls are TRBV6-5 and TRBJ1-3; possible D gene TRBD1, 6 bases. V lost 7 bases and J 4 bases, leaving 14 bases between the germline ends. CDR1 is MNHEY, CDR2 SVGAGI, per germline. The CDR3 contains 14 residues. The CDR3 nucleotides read TGTGCCAGCAAGTCGGGGGGGCTAGGAAACACCATATATTTT. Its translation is CASKSGGLGNTIYF.

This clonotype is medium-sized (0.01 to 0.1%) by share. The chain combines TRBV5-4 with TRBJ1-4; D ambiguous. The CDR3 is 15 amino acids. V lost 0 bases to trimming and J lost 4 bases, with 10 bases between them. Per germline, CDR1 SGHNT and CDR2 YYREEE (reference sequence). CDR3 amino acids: CASSLDRRVNEKLFF. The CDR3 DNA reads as TGTGCCAGCAGCTTGGATAGGAGGGTTAATGAAAAACTGTTTTTT. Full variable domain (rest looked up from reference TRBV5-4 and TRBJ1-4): ETGVTQSPTHLIKTRGQQVTLRCSSQSGHNTVSWYQQALGQGPQFIFQYYREEENGRGNFPPRFSGLQFPNYSSELNVNALELDDSALYLCASSLDRRVNEKLFFGSGTQLSVL.

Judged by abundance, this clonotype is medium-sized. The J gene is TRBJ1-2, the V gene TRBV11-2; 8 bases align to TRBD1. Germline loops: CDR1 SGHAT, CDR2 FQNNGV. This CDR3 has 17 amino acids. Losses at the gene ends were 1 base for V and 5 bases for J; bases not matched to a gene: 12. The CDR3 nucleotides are TGTGCCAGCAGCTTAGGACAGGGGACAGTTGATGGGTATGGCTACACCTTC. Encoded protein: CASSLGQGTVDGYGYTF. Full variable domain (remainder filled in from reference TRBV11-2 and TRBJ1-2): EAGVAQSPRYKIIEKRQSVAFWCNPISGHATLYWYQQILGQGPKLLIQFQNNGVVDDSQLPKDRFSAERLKGVDSTLKIQPAKLEDSAVYLCASSLGQGTVDGYGYTFGSGTRLTVV.

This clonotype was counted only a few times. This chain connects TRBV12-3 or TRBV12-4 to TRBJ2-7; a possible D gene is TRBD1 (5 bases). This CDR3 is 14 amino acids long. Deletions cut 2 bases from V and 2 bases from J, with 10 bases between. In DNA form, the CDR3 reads TGTGCCAGCAGTTTACTAGAAGGGGCCTACGAGCAGTACTTC. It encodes CASSLLEGAYEQYF.

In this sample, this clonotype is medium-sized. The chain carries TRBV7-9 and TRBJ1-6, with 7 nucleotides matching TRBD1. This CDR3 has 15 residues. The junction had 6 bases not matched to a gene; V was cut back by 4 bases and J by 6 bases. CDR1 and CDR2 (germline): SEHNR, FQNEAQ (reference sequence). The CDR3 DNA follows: TGTGCCAGCAGCTCTCCGGGACAGCTTAATTCACCCCTCCACTTT. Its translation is CASSSPGQLNSPLHF.